A single sample gave rise to the 18 T cell receptor beta chains below, sequenced in a study of tumor-infiltrating lymphocytes in primary liver carcinoma. From 450 to 550 ng total RNA, TCR beta cDNA was generated with a primer in the constant region. Modified slightly, ARM-PCR produced TCR beta libraries over three nested multiplex PCR rounds. Running around 9 cycles apiece, the first two PCR rounds relied on TRBV1-TRBV30 forward primers together with a C-beta reverse primer. TCRdb re-called the multiplex PCR reads with MiXCR, one entry per CDR3 protein. The top ten clones hold roughly 15% of a sample with roughly 32,000 distinct CDR3 sequences, roughly four fifths of them seen once. Co-extraction of RNA and DNA was performed on about 19-31 mg of unsorted bulk tissue. Sequencing input: liver tumor tissue from sampling region 4. Described subset: tumor region T4, right-lateral pole. These receptors were taken from a man in his forties with primary liver carcinoma and hepatitis B virus infection.

Turning to this clonotype: At one end, the junction sequence differs from germline, possibly due to a read error. The chain recombines TRBV7-9 with TRBJ2-7; 11 bases line up with TRBD1. There are 14 residues in the CDR3. Germline values: CDR1 SEHNR, CDR2 FQNEAQ (reference sequence). The CDR3 sequence is CASCSDRGPQEQYF. The DNA of the CDR3 is TGCGCCAGCTGCTCGGACAGGGGGCCTCAGGAGCAGTACTTC.

Concerning this clonotype itself: At one end the junction does not follow the germline gene, possibly because of a read error. V is TRBV11-1 and J is TRBJ2-1, with a possible D match to TRBD1 (5 bases). Germline CDR1 SGHAT, CDR2 FQDESV (reference sequence). This CDR3 is built from 16 residues. This chain's CDR3 is CASSFVGRVGDNEQFF. CDR3 sequence (DNA): TGCGCCAGCAGCTTTGTCGGCAGGGTAGGGGACAATGAGCAGTTCTTC.

This clonotype was picked up one time. The gene calls are TRBV5-1 and TRBJ2-7; 8 bases align to TRBD2. V lost 0 bases and J lost 8; bases outside the gene matches: 16. Per the germline V gene, CDR1 is SGHRS and CDR2 is YFSETQ. CDR3 length: 17 residues. CDR3 in amino acids: CASSLAEGGRRPYKQYF. In nucleotides, the CDR3 is TGCGCCAGCAGCTTGGCCGAGGGCGGGAGGCGCCCATACAAGCAGTACTTC.

For this clonotype: It may be a read error: a sequence one base away is much more abundant. Likely a read error: the CDR3 ends without its conserved phenylalanine or tryptophan. This chain uses TRBV20-1 with TRBJ1-2; D is perhaps TRBD1 (5 bases). Trimming stripped 5 bases from V and 0 bases from J, with 16 bases between. CDR1 DFQATT and CDR2 SNEGSKA come from the germline V gene (reference sequence). The CDR3 runs to 15 residues. CDR3 nucleotide sequence: TGCAGTGCTCCGACAGATGCAGGAGCTAACTATGGCTACACCCTC. This translates into CSAPTDAGANYGYTL.

This clonotype was seen once. Its ends do not fully match the called genes, so a read error is possible. The chain has TRBV2 and TRBJ2-3; 7 bases map to TRBD1. Germline V gene sequence: CDR1 SNHLY, CDR2 FYNNEI. The CDR3 runs to 13 residues. The CDR3 nucleotides are TGTGCCAGCAGAGGGGACAGCACAGATACTCAGTATTTT. This sequence encodes CASRGDSTDTQYF.

This chain joins TRBV28 and TRBJ2-6, with a weak D call TRBD2 (5 bases). V dropped 7 bases and J dropped 1 base, with 14 bases sitting between them. Germline V gene sequence: CDR1 MDHEN, CDR2 SYDVKM. This CDR3 region has 16 residues. The CDR3 DNA reads TGTGCCAGCACCCCTCGGGAATTTTCTGGGGCCAACGTCCTGACTTTC. Translating gives CASTPREFSGANVLTF.

The J gene is TRBJ2-7, the V gene TRBV28; the D call may be TRBD1 or TRBD2 (5 bases each). Trimming cost V 4 bases and J 2 bases, with 21 bases left between them. This CDR3 comprises 17 residues. CDR1 and CDR2 (germline): MDHEN, SYDVKM. The CDR3 DNA reads TGTGCCAGCAGTTACTATTACCAGGACTGGGGCACCTACGAGCAGTACTTC. Amino acid sequence: CASSYYYQDWGTYEQYF.

As to this clonotype: An end of the junction does not agree with germline; a read error may underlie this. This chain connects TRBV11-1 to TRBJ2-7, with 8 bases that match TRBD1. CDR1 is SGHAT, CDR2 FQDESV, per germline (reference sequence). This CDR3 has 13 amino acids. CDR3 sequence (DNA): TGTGCCAACAGGGGGAAGCGATTCTGCGAGCAGTACTTT. Translated, it gives CANRGKRFCEQYF.

In regard to this clonotype: Here the CDR3 omits its conserved ending phenylalanine or tryptophan, so a read error is the likely source. The genes are TRBV11-3 and TRBJ1-1; D unclear. The CDR3 is made up of 12 amino acids. CDR1 and CDR2 (germline): SGHNT, YENEEA. The CDR3 protein is CTSSLDHPEAFL. Written as DNA, the CDR3 is TGTACCAGCAGCTTAGATCACCCTGAAGCTTTCCTT.

Comments on this clonotype: Given the absence of the conserved phenylalanine or tryptophan at the CDR3 end, a read error is likely. The chain couples TRBV28 to TRBJ1-1; D uncertain. Germline-derived CDR1 and CDR2 are MDHEN and SYDVKM. The V gene lost 2 bases and the J gene lost 10 bases, with 11 bases spanning the gap. The CDR3 loop spans 12 amino acids. The CDR3 nucleotides are TGTGCCAGCAGTTTAGGAGGAAGTGGAGCTTTCATT. Translation: CASSLGGSGAFI.

This chain joins TRBV28 and TRBJ2-5, with TRBD1 identical over 9 bases. The ends lost 10 bases at V and 4 bases at J; junction bases unmatched: 16. The CDR3 is made up of 16 amino acids. Looked up from germline, CDR1 is MDHEN and CDR2 is SYDVKM. CDR3 sequence reads: CANGGPTGGRSETQYF. CDR3 nucleotides: TGTGCCAACGGGGGACCGACAGGGGGACGATCAGAGACCCAGTACTTC.

Comment on this clonotype: The conserved final phenylalanine or tryptophan is absent from the CDR3, which likely points to a read error. The CDR3 loop is CVSSYEVPYEQYS. DNA for the CDR3: TGTGTCAGCAGTTACGAGGTACCCTACGAGCAGTACTCA. V and J are TRBV6-2 or TRBV6-3 and TRBJ2-7; D is unclear. The length of the CDR3 is 13 residues. Germline-derived CDR1 and CDR2 are MNHEY and SVGEGT.

In this sample, this clonotype turned up many times. This may be a read error, as it is one base from a much larger clone. A read error is likely, as this CDR3 ends without the conserved phenylalanine or tryptophan. The rearrangement uses TRBV5-1 and TRBJ2-7; TRBD1 matches 7 bases. Per germline, CDR1 SGHRS and CDR2 YFSETQ. J gave up 5 bases and V 4 bases, and 9 bases lay outside the gene matches. This CDR3 contains 14 residues. CDR3 in amino acids: CASSRQQGINEQYL. DNA for the CDR3: TGCGCCAGCAGCCGGCAACAGGGGATCAACGAGCAGTACCTC.

The sample holds a few counts of this clonotype. A read error may explain this, as a much larger clone is one base away. The V gene is TRBV25-1, the J gene TRBJ2-1; TRBD2 aligns across 12 bases. The CDR3 extends over 13 amino acids. Per the germline V gene, CDR1 is MGHDK and CDR2 is SYGVNS. Trimming took 7 bases from V and 10 from J; bases not matched to a gene: 5. The DNA of the CDR3 is TGTGCCAGCAACCTACTAGCGGGAGGCGAGCAGTTCTTC. Translation: CASNLLAGGEQFF.

In the case of this clonotype: This likely comes from a read error, as the CDR3 has no conserved phenylalanine or tryptophan at its end. The genes are TRBV6-5 and TRBJ2-2; a weak D match, TRBD1 (5 bases). Germline CDR1 and CDR2: MNHEY and SVGAGI. Trimming shortened V by 6 bases and J by 3 bases, and 11 bases separated the two germline ends. This CDR3 has 14 residues. The CDR3 DNA reads TGTGCCAGCAGAGCAGACAGTTACACCGGGGAGCTGTTTTCC. Amino acids: CASRADSYTGELFS.

This clonotype was recorded at least ten times. This rearrangement joins TRBV5-5 to TRBJ2-1; D may be TRBD1 (6 bases). Looked up from germline, CDR1 is SGHKS and CDR2 is YYEKEE (reference sequence). V was pared by 5 bases and J by 12 bases, with 12 bases between. CDR3 length: 11 residues. CDR3 protein: CASRSDRGQFF. The CDR3 nucleotides are TGTGCCAGCAGATCGGACAGAGGGCAGTTCTTC.

With respect to this clonotype: This is likely a read error, given that the CDR3 carries no conserved phenylalanine or tryptophan at its end. The chain uses TRBV7-8 and TRBJ1-5; D is ambiguous. From germline, CDR1 is SGHVS and CDR2 FQNEAQ. CDR3 length: 18 amino acids. V lost 5 bases and J 2 bases, leaving 22 bases between the germline ends. CDR3 loop: CASSPRITQPDGNQPQHL. The CDR3 nucleotides are TGTGCCAGCAGCCCAAGAATAACCCAACCCGATGGCAATCAGCCCCAGCATCTC.

In regard to this clonotype: The conserved closing phenylalanine or tryptophan is absent in this CDR3, likely reflecting a read error. Because the CDR3's place on the DNA is in doubt, the DNA is left out and the CDR3 is given as listed by TCRdb. This chain joins TRBV6-1 and TRBJ2-1; the table's D call, TRBD1, has no DNA check behind it. Inclusive of both ends, the CDR3 amounts to 15 amino acids. Germline V gene lookup returns CDR1 MNHNS and CDR2 SASEGT. The CDR3 sequence is CASTLERHTYNEQSS.